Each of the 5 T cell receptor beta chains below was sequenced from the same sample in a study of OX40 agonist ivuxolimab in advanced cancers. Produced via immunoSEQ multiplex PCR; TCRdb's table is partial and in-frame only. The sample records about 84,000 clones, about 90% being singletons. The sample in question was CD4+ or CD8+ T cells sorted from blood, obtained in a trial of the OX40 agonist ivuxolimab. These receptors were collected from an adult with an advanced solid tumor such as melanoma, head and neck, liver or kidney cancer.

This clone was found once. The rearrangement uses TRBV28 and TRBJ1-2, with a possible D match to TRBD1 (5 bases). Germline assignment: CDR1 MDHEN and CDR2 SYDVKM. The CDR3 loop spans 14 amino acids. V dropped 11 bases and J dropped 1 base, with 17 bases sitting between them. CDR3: CAVQARENNYGYTF. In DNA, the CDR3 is TGTGCCGTGCAAGCCAGGGAGAATAACTATGGCTACACCTTC.

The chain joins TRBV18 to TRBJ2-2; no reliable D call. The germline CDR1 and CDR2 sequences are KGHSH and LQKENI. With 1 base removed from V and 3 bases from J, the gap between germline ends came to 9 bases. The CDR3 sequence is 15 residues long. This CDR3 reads CASSPRGKDTGELFF. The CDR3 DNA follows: TGTGCCAGCTCACCACGGGGAAAGGACACCGGGGAGCTGTTTTTT.

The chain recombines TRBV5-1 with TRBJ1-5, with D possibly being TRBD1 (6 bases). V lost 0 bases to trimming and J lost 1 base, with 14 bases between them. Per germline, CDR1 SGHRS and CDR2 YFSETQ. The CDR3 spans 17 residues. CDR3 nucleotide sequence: TGCGCCAGCAGCTTGGGGCCTAGGGGGGCAAGCAATCAGCCCCAGCATTTT. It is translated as CASSLGPRGASNQPQHF. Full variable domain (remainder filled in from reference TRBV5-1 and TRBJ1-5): KAGVTQTPRYLIKTRGQQVTLSCSPISGHRSVSWYQQTPGQGLQFLFEYFSETQRNKGNFPGRFSGRQFSNSRSEMNVSTLELGDSALYLCASSLGPRGASNQPQHFGDGTRLSIL.

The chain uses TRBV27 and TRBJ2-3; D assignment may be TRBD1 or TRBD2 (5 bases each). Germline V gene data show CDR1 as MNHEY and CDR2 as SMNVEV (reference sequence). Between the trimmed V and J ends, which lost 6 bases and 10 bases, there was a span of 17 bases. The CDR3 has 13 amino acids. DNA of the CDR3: TGTGCCAGCAGGCCCGGGACCGGCCTGCCGCAGTATTTT. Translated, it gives CASRPGTGLPQYF.

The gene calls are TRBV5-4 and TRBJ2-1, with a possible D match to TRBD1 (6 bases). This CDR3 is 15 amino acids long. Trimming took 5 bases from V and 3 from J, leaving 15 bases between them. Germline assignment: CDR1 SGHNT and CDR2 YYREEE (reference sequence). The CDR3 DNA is TGTGCCAGCAGTCCGGGACAATCAGACTACAATGAGCAGTTCTTC. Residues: CASSPGQSDYNEQFF.